Listed here are 31 T cell receptor beta chains from one sample, sequenced in a study of OX40 agonist ivuxolimab in advanced cancers. Assay: immunoSEQ multiplex PCR; the TCRdb copy retains only in-frame clones and omits some. Seen here are tens of thousands of clones, around 77% observed once, and the top ten hold roughly 23%. The input for sequencing was CD4+ or CD8+ T cells sorted from blood, taken in a trial of the OX40 agonist ivuxolimab. These receptors were collected from an adult with an advanced solid tumor such as melanoma, head and neck, liver or kidney cancer.

The rearrangement links TRBV7-6 to TRBJ2-7; D not resolved. The CDR3 is 13 amino acids. Germline V gene lookup returns CDR1 SGHVS and CDR2 FNYEAQ. The V and J ends lost 1 base and 6 bases respectively, with 10 bases between them. Here the CDR3 DNA reads TGTGCCAGCAGCTTAGACGGGTGGTCCGAGCAGTACTTC. It translates to CASSLDGWSEQYF. The full variable domain, in which reference TRBV7-6 and TRBJ2-7 provide the parts outside the CDR3, is GAGVSQSPRYKVTKRGQDVALRCDPISGHVSLYWYRQALGQGPEFLTYFNYEAQQDKSGLPNDRFSAERPEGSISTLTIQRTEQRDSAMYRCASSLDGWSEQYFGPGTRLTVT.

This chain joins TRBV5-1 and TRBJ1-2; no firm D call. The CDR3 consists of 11 residues. From germline, CDR1 is SGHRS and CDR2 YFSETQ. The V end was cut by 0 bases, the J end by 5 bases, with 2 bases between. The CDR3 is CASSLGYGYTF. The DNA of the CDR3 is TGCGCCAGCAGCTTGGGTTATGGCTACACCTTC.

The rearrangement joins TRBV7-3 to TRBJ2-2; 8 positions agree with TRBD1. The CDR3 has 15 amino acids. The germline CDR1 and CDR2 sequences are SGHTA and FQGTGA. V lost 5 bases to trimming and J lost 4 bases; unmatched junction nucleotides: 6. The CDR3 protein is CASSLTGAGTGELFF. In DNA, the CDR3 is TGTGCCAGCAGCCTGACAGGGGCGGGCACCGGGGAGCTGTTTTTT.

The V and J genes are TRBV2 and TRBJ2-3; TRBD2 matches at 14 bases. The ends lost 4 bases at V and 4 bases at J; junction bases unmatched: 7. This CDR3 is built from 17 residues. Per the germline V gene, CDR1 is SNHLY and CDR2 is FYNNEI. CDR3 region: CASSVSTSGRVSDTQYF. CDR3 DNA: TGTGCCAGCAGTGTATCGACTAGCGGGAGGGTCTCAGATACGCAGTATTTT.

This chain links TRBV6-1 with TRBJ2-7, with D perhaps TRBD2 (5 bases). Germline CDR1 MNHNS, CDR2 SASEGT. The CDR3 loop spans 13 amino acids. Between the trimmed V and J ends, which lost 8 bases and 4 bases, there was a span of 15 bases. The CDR3 sequence is CASGGGVEYEQYF. In DNA form, the CDR3 reads TGTGCCAGCGGAGGAGGTGTGGAATACGAGCAGTACTTC.

The V gene is TRBV9, the J gene TRBJ1-2; 7 bases agree with TRBD1. V shed 3 bases and J 8 bases; nucleotides not matched to a gene: 16. Germline V gene data show CDR1 as SGDLS and CDR2 as YYNGEE. The CDR3 spans 16 residues. The CDR3: CASSARQGPGIGGYTF. In nucleotides, the CDR3 is TGTGCCAGCAGCGCGCGACAGGGACCGGGGATTGGCGGCTACACCTTC.

This chain connects TRBV13 to TRBJ2-2; 7 bases map to TRBD1. V shed 3 bases and J 0 bases; nucleotides not matched to a gene: 10. This CDR3 contains 18 residues. The germline V gene encodes CDR1 PRHDT and CDR2 FYEKMQ (reference sequence). The CDR3 sequence is CASSFAVGTATNTGELFF. The DNA for the CDR3 is TGTGCCAGCAGCTTTGCGGTAGGGACAGCGACGAACACCGGGGAGCTGTTTTTT.

The rearrangement uses TRBV27 and TRBJ1-5; 10 positions match TRBD1. The V gene end was trimmed by 6 bases and the J gene end by 7 bases; junction bases not matched to a gene: 6. Germline assignment: CDR1 MNHEY and CDR2 SMNVEV (reference sequence). There are 14 residues in the CDR3. The CDR3 here is CASSRQGAFQPQHF. In DNA form, the CDR3 reads TGTGCCAGCAGCAGACAGGGGGCATTCCAGCCCCAGCATTTT.

This chain joins TRBV29-1 and TRBJ2-5; D is perhaps TRBD1 (6 bases). The CDR3 length is 17 residues. Trimming took 3 bases from V and 2 from J, leaving 22 bases between them. Germline V gives CDR1 SQVTM, CDR2 ANQGSEA. CDR3 amino acids: CSVDGAIGVRGQETQYF. In nucleotides, the CDR3 is TGCAGCGTTGATGGGGCGATCGGGGTCAGGGGACAAGAGACCCAGTACTTC.

This clone was counted only a few times. V gene TRBV28 combines with J gene TRBJ1-1; 9 bases line up with TRBD1. Germline lookup yields CDR1 MDHEN and CDR2 SYDVKM. This CDR3 has 13 amino acids. Trimming at V came to 8 bases and at J to 5 bases, leaving 6 bases not matched to a gene. CDR3 nucleotide sequence: TGTGCCAGCGGATACAGGGGGCGGACTGAAGCTTTCTTT. Translating gives CASGYRGRTEAFF.

This clone was counted once. The chain recombines TRBV13 with TRBJ2-3, with 11 bases aligning to TRBD2. Germline CDR1 is PRHDT and CDR2 is FYEKMQ (reference sequence). Trimming took 6 bases from V and 4 from J; bases not matched to a gene: 0. The CDR3 totals 13 residues. The chain's CDR3 is CASRLAGADTQYF. CDR3 sequence (DNA): TGTGCCAGCAGACTAGCGGGAGCAGATACGCAGTATTTT. Variable domain in full (rest from reference TRBV13 and TRBJ2-3): AAGVIQSPRHLIKEKRETATLKCYPIPRHDTVYWYQQGPGQDPQFLISFYEKMQSDKGSIPDRFSAQQFSDYHSELNMSSLELGDSALYFCASRLAGADTQYFGPGTRLTVL.

This clone has only a few counts. J is TRBJ2-5 and V is TRBV28; the D call may be TRBD1 or TRBD2 (5 bases each). Per germline, CDR1 MDHEN and CDR2 SYDVKM. V lost 5 bases and J lost 2, with 27 bases in between. The CDR3 contains 19 residues. The CDR3 loop is CASSEVRELRESEQETQYF. The CDR3 DNA reads as TGTGCCAGCAGTGAGGTCAGGGAGCTTCGAGAATCGGAGCAAGAGACCCAGTACTTC.

For this clone: An end of the junction differs from the germline gene, which may be a read error. The rearrangement links TRBV6-4 to TRBJ2-1; D possibly matches TRBD1 or TRBD2 (6 bases each). From germline, CDR1 is MRHNA and CDR2 SNTAGT. This CDR3 region has 15 residues. CDR3 DNA: TGTGCCAACAGTGGCGAGTCGGGGGCTTACAATGAGCAGTTCTTC. Translation: CANSGESGAYNEQFF.

In this sample, this clone turned up once. CDR3 DNA sequence: TGTGCCAGTAGGGGGCCCTCCTACGAGCAGTACTTC. Amino acids: CASRGPSYEQYF. This chain links TRBV19 with TRBJ2-7; perhaps TRBD1 as D (5 bases). Trimming left V 6 bases short and J 0 bases short, with 6 bases between. The CDR3 loop spans 12 amino acids. Germline values: CDR1 LNHDA, CDR2 SQIVND (reference sequence).

This chain uses TRBV27 with TRBJ2-7, with 8 bases lining up with TRBD2. V was clipped by 2 bases and J by 7 bases; unmatched bases: 7. There are 14 residues in the CDR3. Looked up from germline, CDR1 is MNHEY and CDR2 is SMNVEV (reference sequence). CDR3 coding DNA: TGTGCCAGCAGTTTAACGGTAGTAGCGGGGGAGCAGTACTTC. Protein sequence: CASSLTVVAGEQYF.

The rearrangement links TRBV9 to TRBJ1-2; D call uncertain. The CDR3 length is 13 residues. Germline V gene sequence: CDR1 SGDLS, CDR2 YYNGEE. Between the trimmed V and J ends, which lost 0 bases and 5 bases, there was a span of 8 bases. CDR3: CASSVEDGYGYTF. CDR3 in DNA: TGTGCCAGCAGCGTAGAGGATGGGTATGGCTACACCTTC.

The chain carries TRBV4-2 and TRBJ2-7; no definite D call. CDR1 is LGHNA and CDR2 is YNFKEQ in the germline V gene. The CDR3 consists of 13 residues. Between the trimmed V and J ends, which lost 1 base and 3 bases, there was a span of 7 bases. This CDR3 is CASSQGNLYEQYF. CDR3 bases: TGTGCCAGCAGCCAAGGGAACCTCTACGAGCAGTACTTC.

This chain connects TRBV25-1 to TRBJ2-3; 9 positions match TRBD2. Per germline, CDR1 MGHDK and CDR2 SYGVNS. The ends lost 4 bases at V and 7 bases at J; junction bases unmatched: 12. This CDR3 has 16 residues. The CDR3 spells CASSGGLAGLGNTQYF. The CDR3 coding sequence is TGTGCCAGCAGTGGGGGGCTAGCGGGACTAGGAAATACGCAGTATTTT.

The chain's CDR3 is CASSLEVSHNEQFF. The CDR3 DNA follows: TGTGCCAGCAGCTTAGAGGTTAGTCACAATGAGCAGTTCTTC. The rearrangement links TRBV11-2 to TRBJ2-1; D remains unclear. The V and J ends lost 0 bases and 5 bases respectively, with 8 bases between them. CDR1 and CDR2 (germline): SGHAT, FQNNGV. The CDR3 runs 14 residues.

This clone was recorded a few times. The V gene is TRBV4-1, the J gene TRBJ2-5; 9 nucleotides line up with TRBD1. CDR3 length: 16 amino acids. Germline CDR1 MGHRA, CDR2 YSYEKL. V lost 4 bases, J lost 2 bases, and 8 bases stayed unmatched. The chain's CDR3 is CASSPSLGQGQETQYF. In DNA, the CDR3 is TGCGCCAGCAGCCCTTCCCTTGGACAGGGGCAAGAGACCCAGTACTTC.

This chain uses TRBV2 with TRBJ2-7; perhaps TRBD1 as D (5 bases). Germline values: CDR1 SNHLY, CDR2 FYNNEI. V lost 0 bases, J lost 0 bases, and 12 bases lay in between. This CDR3 comprises 16 residues. Written as DNA, the CDR3 is TGTGCCAGCAGTGAAGCGAAAGGACATACCTCCTACGAGCAGTACTTC. This sequence encodes CASSEAKGHTSYEQYF.

V gene TRBV5-6 combines with J gene TRBJ1-5; D perhaps matches TRBD1 (5 bases). Germline values: CDR1 SGHDT, CDR2 YYEEEE. The V end lost 1 base, the J end lost 5 bases, and 13 bases lay between the germline ends. The CDR3 runs to 15 residues. The CDR3 region has the DNA TGTGCCAGCAGCTTGATGGCGTGGGGGGATCAGCCCCAGCATTTT. Translation: CASSLMAWGDQPQHF.

This chain joins TRBV30 and TRBJ2-2; 11 bases align to TRBD1. This CDR3 contains 13 residues. CDR1 is GTSNPN, CDR2 SVGIG, per germline (reference sequence). The CDR3 reads CALDRGRAGELFF. CDR3 nucleotides: TGTGCTTTGGACAGGGGGCGTGCCGGGGAGCTGTTTTTT.

The CDR3 bases are TGTGCCAGCAGTGAAGCGCTTGGCTATAGCACAGATACGCAGTATTTT. It yields the protein CASSEALGYSTDTQYF. The gene calls are TRBV6-1 and TRBJ2-3; unclear D gene. The CDR3 runs 16 residues. Trimming took off 0 bases at V and 0 bases at J, with 10 bases between the two ends. The germline gives CDR1 MNHNS, CDR2 SASEGT.

The chain has TRBV9 and TRBJ1-1; TRBD1 might be the D (5 bases). The germline V and J ends were trimmed by 5 bases and 3 bases, with 29 bases remaining between them. CDR1 and CDR2 (germline): SGDLS, YYNGEE. The CDR3 sequence is 19 residues long. CDR3 sequence reads: CASRPGAISLGARDTEAFF. The DNA of the CDR3 is TGTGCCAGCAGGCCCGGGGCAATCTCCCTAGGGGCAAGGGACACTGAAGCTTTCTTT.

The gene calls are TRBV4-1 and TRBJ2-1; D might be TRBD1 (6 bases). The germline gives CDR1 MGHRA, CDR2 YSYEKL. CDR3 length: 16 residues. With 3 bases removed from V and 2 bases from J, the gap between germline ends came to 14 bases. The CDR3, as DNA: TGCGCCAGCAGCCATGATTCAGGGGTACCCTACAATGAGCAGTTCTTC. This sequence encodes CASSHDSGVPYNEQFF.

The chain combines TRBV5-5 with TRBJ2-7, with D perhaps matching TRBD1 or TRBD2 (6 bases each). The CDR3 length is 14 residues. V lost 4 bases and J 5 bases, leaving 16 bases between the germline ends. Germline assignment: CDR1 SGHKS and CDR2 YYEKEE (reference sequence). CDR3 in amino acids: CASSPGAGVHEQYF. The CDR3, as DNA: TGTGCCAGCAGCCCGGGGGCAGGGGTGCACGAGCAGTACTTC.

V gene TRBV7-9 combines with J gene TRBJ2-2; D is unclear. The germline V gene encodes CDR1 SEHNR and CDR2 FQNEAQ (reference sequence). This CDR3 region has 16 residues. Deletions cut 10 bases from V and 1 base from J, with 19 bases between. The CDR3 here is CATNGAVGLNTGELFF. Here the CDR3 DNA reads TGTGCCACCAACGGCGCAGTCGGATTGAACACCGGGGAGCTGTTTTTT. The variable domain in full, completed from reference TRBV7-9 and TRBJ2-2, reads DTGVSQNPRHKITKRGQNVTFRCDPISEHNRLYWYRQTLGQGPEFLTYFQNEAQLEKSRLLSDRFSAERPKGSFSTLEIQRTEQGDSAMYLCATNGAVGLNTGELFFGEGSRLTVL.

This clone is deemed medium-sized. The gene calls are TRBV30 and TRBJ1-2; D not resolved. This CDR3 comprises 10 residues. V was shortened by 7 bases and J by 4 bases, with 7 bases between the two germline ends. Germline CDR1 and CDR2: GTSNPN and SVGIG (reference sequence). The CDR3 DNA sequence: TGTGCCTCTGATAGCTATGGCTACACCTTC. It encodes CASDSYGYTF. The variable domain in full, with the rest retrieved from reference TRBV30 and TRBJ1-2, is SQTIHQWPATLVQPVGSPLSLECTVEGTSNPNLYWYRQAAGRGLQLLFYSVGIGQISSEVPQNLSASRPQDRQFILSSKKLLLSDSGFYLCASDSYGYTFGSGTRLTVV.

The chain couples TRBV28 to TRBJ2-1; TRBD2 matches 9 bases. Trimming at V came to 2 bases and at J to 8 bases, leaving 16 bases not matched to a gene. Germline loops: CDR1 MDHEN, CDR2 SYDVKM. The CDR3 sequence is 18 residues long. This chain's CDR3 is CASSLMSGIAGVFDEQFF. The CDR3 DNA follows: TGTGCCAGCAGTTTAATGTCCGGGATAGCGGGAGTCTTCGATGAGCAGTTCTTC.

This clone was observed once. The chain joins TRBV2 to TRBJ2-1; possible D gene TRBD1, 6 bases. Germline values: CDR1 SNHLY, CDR2 FYNNEI. The V gene lost 2 bases and the J gene lost 0 bases, with 11 bases spanning the gap. The length of the CDR3 is 16 residues. CDR3 sequence: CASSEQGRGSYNEQFF. The CDR3 DNA sequence: TGTGCCAGCAGTGAACAGGGCAGGGGCTCCTACAATGAGCAGTTCTTC.